This entry lists 19 T cell receptor beta chains sequenced from one sample in a study of T cells in Graves' hyperthyroidism and ophthalmopathy. Amplified regions were TCR beta CDR3 sequences from RNA transcripts. The study used the HTBI primer set for a first-round RT-PCR of the TCR CDR3. TCRdb used MiXCR to reprocess the multiplex PCR reads, holding one entry per CDR3 protein. This sample has 500,000 to 600,000 distinct CDR3 sequences, with just over 45% found just once. The sample consisted of peripheral blood or thyroid tissue (not recorded which). Receptors originate from an adult woman with Graves' disease, either hyperthyroidism or ophthalmopathy (not recorded which).

The rearrangement uses TRBV9 and TRBJ2-5; 7 bases fit TRBD2. The trim removed 4 bases at V and 1 base at J, leaving 7 bases unmatched. Germline assignment: CDR1 SGDLS and CDR2 YYNGEE. The CDR3 totals 15 residues. CDR3 sequence: CASSFGGNAQETQYF. The CDR3 bases are TGTGCCAGCAGCTTCGGGGGGAACGCCCAAGAGACCCAGTACTTC.

This clonotype has just a few counts. This chain joins TRBV24-1 and TRBJ2-7; D gene ambiguous. Trimming removed 3 bases at V and 7 bases at J, with 9 bases between. This CDR3 is built from 12 residues. The germline gives CDR1 KGHDR, CDR2 SFDVKD. The CDR3 nucleotides are TGTGCCACCAGTGATCTGTTGGGGGAGCAGTACTTC. It yields the protein CATSDLLGEQYF.

The J gene is TRBJ2-7, the V gene TRBV10-3; no clear D gene. V gave up 4 bases and J gave up 0 bases, with 4 bases separating them. The CDR3 runs 12 residues. The germline V gene encodes CDR1 ENHRY and CDR2 SYGVKD. CDR3 amino acids: CAISGDSYEQYF. The CDR3 region has the DNA TGTGCCATCAGTGGAGACTCCTACGAGCAGTACTTC.

This clonotype was recorded at least ten times. The CDR3 nucleotides read TGTGCCACCAGCAGAGATTCAGGGACTGCCGGCGAGCAGTACTTC. It is translated as CATSRDSGTAGEQYF. The V and J genes are TRBV15 and TRBJ2-7; TRBD2 might be the D (6 bases). Germline V gene lookup returns CDR1 LNHNV and CDR2 YYDKDF (reference sequence). The CDR3 totals 15 residues. Trimming took 0 bases from V and 6 from J, leaving 15 bases between them.

This clonotype was counted between two and nine times. A much larger clone lies one base from this, so it may be a read error. This sequence joins TRBV7-9 and TRBJ1-1, with unresolved D. Germline CDR1 reads SEHNR; CDR2 reads FQNEAQ (reference sequence). The CDR3 contains 11 residues. Trimming cost V 4 bases and J 3 bases, with 3 bases left between them. The DNA for the CDR3 is TGTGCCAGCAGCTATGACACTGAAGCTTTCTTT. It specifies CASSYDTEAFF.

This clonotype was detected many times. V and J are TRBV7-9 and TRBJ2-7; D is possibly TRBD2 (6 bases). CDR3 size: 14 residues. Germline V gene lookup returns CDR1 SEHNR and CDR2 FQNEAQ (reference sequence). Trimming cost V 10 bases and J 0 bases, with 16 bases left between them. CDR3 DNA: TGTGCCACCTCGGAGGGACCAAGCTCCTACGAGCAGTACTTC. Translation: CATSEGPSSYEQYF.

The chain uses TRBV4-1 and TRBJ1-6, with TRBD1 identical over 8 bases. Germline values: CDR1 MGHRA, CDR2 YSYEKL. The V segment lost 4 bases and the J segment 13 bases; nucleotides outside the gene matches: 9. This CDR3 has 14 amino acids. For the CDR3, the DNA is TGCGCCAGCAGCCCTGGGACAGGCCCCGGCCCCCTCCACTTT. This codes for CASSPGTGPGPLHF.

This clonotype has at least ten counts. The rearrangement uses TRBV4-1 and TRBJ1-4; D perhaps matches TRBD1 (5 bases). Trimming took off 3 bases at V and 3 bases at J, with 11 bases between the two ends. Germline V gene lookup returns CDR1 MGHRA and CDR2 YSYEKL. The length of the CDR3 is 15 residues. CDR3 sequence: CASSQTPGPNEKLFF. CDR3 bases: TGCGCCAGCAGCCAGACACCGGGGCCTAATGAAAAACTGTTTTTT.

The chain links TRBV29-1 to TRBJ1-1; TRBD1 aligns across 7 bases. The J segment lost 1 base and the V segment lost 0 bases, leaving 2 bases of the junction unmatched. The CDR3 is made up of 14 amino acids. Looked up from germline, CDR1 is SQVTM and CDR2 is ANQGSEA. Written as DNA, the CDR3 is TGCAGCGTTGAAGAGGGGACAGCGAACACTGAAGCTTTCTTT. Its translation is CSVEEGTANTEAFF. Variable domain in full (rest from reference TRBV29-1 and TRBJ1-1): SAVISQKPSRDICQRGTSLTIQCQVDSQVTMMFWYRQQPGQSLTLIATANQGSEATYESGFVIDKFPISRPNLTFSTLTVSNMSPEDSSIYLCSVEEGTANTEAFFGQGTRLTVV.

The gene calls are TRBV10-3 and TRBJ2-7, with D possibly being TRBD1 (6 bases). The CDR3 is 13 amino acids. Trimming took 4 bases from V and 2 from J, leaving 9 bases between them. Germline V gene lookup returns CDR1 ENHRY and CDR2 SYGVKD. The CDR3 here is CAISAQGTYEQYF. CDR3 DNA sequence: TGTGCCATCAGTGCCCAGGGGACCTACGAGCAGTACTTC.

The J gene is TRBJ1-3, the V gene TRBV20-1; tentative D call: TRBD1 (5 bases). This CDR3 region has 14 residues. Germline V CDR1 and CDR2: DFQATT, SNEGSKA (reference sequence). V lost 3 bases and J lost 2, with 11 bases in between. The CDR3 protein is CSASQGIAGNTIYF. CDR3 in DNA: TGCAGTGCTAGCCAGGGTATAGCTGGAAACACCATATATTTT.

V gene TRBV25-1 combines with J gene TRBJ1-1, with 12 bases that match TRBD1. The V gene end was trimmed by 0 bases and the J gene end by 3 bases; junction bases not matched to a gene: 8. The CDR3 has 18 amino acids. CDR1 MGHDK and CDR2 SYGVNS come from the germline V gene. CDR3 DNA: TGTGCCAGCAGTGAATACGGGAAGGGACAGGGGGCGGACACTGAAGCTTTCTTT. This codes for CASSEYGKGQGADTEAFF.

This clonotype showed up many times. J is TRBJ1-1 and V is TRBV6-5; D gene unclear. Germline loops: CDR1 MNHEY, CDR2 SVGAGI. V lost 1 base and J lost 1, with 16 bases in between. This CDR3 has 17 amino acids. The CDR3 coding sequence is TGTGCCAGCAGTTACTGGGCCTCGACGGAGAAGAACACTGAAGCTTTCTTT. Translation: CASSYWASTEKNTEAFF.

Concerning this clonotype itself: One junction end disagrees with the germline gene, perhaps due to a read error. This rearrangement joins TRBV10-2 to TRBJ1-2, with D possibly TRBD1 on 5 matching bases. The CDR3 sequence is 13 residues long. Per germline, CDR1 WSHSY and CDR2 SAAADI. CDR3 nucleotides: TGTGCCAGAAGCGTCGACAGTAACTATGGCTACACCTTC. Translated, it gives CARSVDSNYGYTF.

The rearrangement uses TRBV20-1 and TRBJ1-1; D uncertain. CDR1 and CDR2 (germline): DFQATT, SNEGSKA (reference sequence). The CDR3 runs 15 residues. Trimming took off 0 bases at V and 5 bases at J, with 16 bases between the two ends. CDR3 coding DNA: TGCAGTGCTAGAGATCAGGAGAGGGCCGAAACTGAAGCTTTCTTT. It yields the protein CSARDQERAETEAFF.

The chain is built from TRBV7-3 and TRBJ1-1; no clear D. Trimming cost V 6 bases and J 3 bases, with 11 bases left between them. CDR1 is SGHTA, CDR2 FQGTGA, per germline. The CDR3 is 13 amino acids. The CDR3: CASSGEKDTEAFF. Here the CDR3 DNA reads TGTGCCAGCAGTGGGGAAAAGGACACTGAAGCTTTCTTT.

This clonotype was seen ten or more times. This sequence joins TRBV14 and TRBJ2-5; TRBD2 aligns across 10 bases. The CDR3 has 15 amino acids. CDR1 and CDR2 (germline): SGHDN, FVKESK. The V segment lost 7 bases and the J segment 4 bases; nucleotides outside the gene matches: 9. The CDR3 DNA follows: TGTGCCAGCACGCCCTATGCTAGCGGGAGAGAGACCCAGTACTTC. Its protein is CASTPYASGRETQYF.

The V and J genes are TRBV2 and TRBJ2-5, with D perhaps assigned TRBD1 or TRBD2 (5 bases each). Germline V CDR1 and CDR2: SNHLY, FYNNEI. V was trimmed by 4 bases and J by 0 bases, leaving 12 bases between them. The CDR3 runs 15 residues. In nucleotides, the CDR3 is TGTGCCAGCAGTGGTATCCGGGGCGACCAAGAGACCCAGTACTTC. This gives the protein CASSGIRGDQETQYF.

This clonotype was recorded many times. The rearrangement uses TRBV7-6 and TRBJ1-5; the D is unclear. The CDR3 contains 18 residues. Germline CDR1 SGHVS, CDR2 FNYEAQ. Deletions cut 1 base from V and 0 bases from J, with 16 bases between. CDR3 nucleotides: TGTGCCAGCAGCTTAGAAAGTGCGGGATTATATAGCAATCAGCCCCAGCATTTT. This encodes CASSLESAGLYSNQPQHF.